This TCR beta chain is drawn from a study of T cell responses to AZD1222 COVID-19 vaccine. The CDR3 covers 16 residues. The germline V gene encodes CDR1 LNHDA and CDR2 SQIVND (reference sequence). V was cut by 3 bases and J by 8 bases, with 19 bases left in between. Clones were read by immunoSEQ multiplex PCR, and TCRdb kept only the in-frame ones, dropping some. The profile shows some 200,000 clones, roughly 88% of them singletons. The rearrangement joins TRBV19 to TRBJ1-4; TRBD1 might be the D (5 bases). This TCR was sampled from an adult in good health. This sample comprised peripheral blood, obtained on day 0 of AZD1222 vaccination. The CDR3, as DNA: TGTGCCAGTAGTATTTGGGGGGACCTGTTTCGAGAAAAACTGTTTTTT. Its protein is CASSIWGDLFREKLFF.